This TCR beta chain was sequenced in a study of T cells in Graves' hyperthyroidism and ophthalmopathy. There were TCR beta CDR3 regions amplified from RNA transcripts. The HTBI primer set served for first-round RT-PCR of the TCR CDR3. MiXCR, applied by TCRdb to the multiplex PCR reads, yields one record per CDR3 protein. The sample consists of over 700,000 distinct CDR3 sequences, under 20% of them appearing once. Trimming cost V 1 base and J 4 bases; bases outside gene matches: 5. CDR3 length: 16 amino acids. This clonotype was observed many times. Antigen: not known. Study results and caveats: A model of 13 V-J features distinguished ophthalmopathy from stable hyperthyroidism.

With a duration under 2 months, the hyperthyroidism was newly diagnosed in patients aged 18 to 65. The PBMCs were taken from roughly 9.3 ml of fresh peripheral blood. The clonotype comes from a woman aged 45-60 years with Graves' hyperthyroidism that later progressed to Graves' ophthalmopathy. V usage is TRBV12-3 or TRBV12-4 and J usage is TRBJ2-1; 9 bases align to TRBD2. Sequencing used blood. The CDR3 sequence: CASSLEDLAGYNEQFF. CDR3 coding DNA: TGTGCCAGCAGTTTAGAAGACCTAGCGGGGTACAATGAGCAGTTCTTC.